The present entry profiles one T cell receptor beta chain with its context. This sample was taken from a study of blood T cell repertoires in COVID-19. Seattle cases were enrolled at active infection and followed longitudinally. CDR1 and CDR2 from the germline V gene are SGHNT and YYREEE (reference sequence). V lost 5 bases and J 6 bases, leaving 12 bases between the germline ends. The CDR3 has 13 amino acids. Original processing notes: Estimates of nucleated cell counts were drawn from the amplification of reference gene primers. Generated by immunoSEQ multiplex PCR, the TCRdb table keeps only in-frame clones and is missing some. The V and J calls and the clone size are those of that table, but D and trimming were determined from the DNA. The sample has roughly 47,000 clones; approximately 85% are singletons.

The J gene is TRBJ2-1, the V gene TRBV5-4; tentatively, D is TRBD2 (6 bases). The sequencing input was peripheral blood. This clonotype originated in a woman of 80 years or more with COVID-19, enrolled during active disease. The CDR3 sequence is CASSGGISNEQFF. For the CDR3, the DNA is TGTGCCAGCAGTGGGGGGATTTCCAATGAGCAGTTCTTC. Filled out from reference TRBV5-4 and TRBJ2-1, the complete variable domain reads ETGVTQSPTHLIKTRGQQVTLRCSSQSGHNTVSWYQQALGQGPQFIFQYYREEENGRGNFPPRFSGLQFPNYSSELNVNALELDDSALYLCASSGGISNEQFFGPGTRLTVL.